The 25 T cell receptor beta chains in this list originate from one sample, sequenced in a study of beta chain features in type 1 diabetes. The entirety of the isolated RNA underwent reverse transcription, so expressed TCRB transcripts were sequenced. TCRdb's copy holds only in-frame clones and misses some; the assay was immunoSEQ multiplex PCR. The sample has fewer than 250,000 clones, about 71% seen once; the top ten hold 0.053%. Sequences were obtained from naive CD4+ T cells from blood. All receptors come from a man between 25 and 39 years old in good health.

The V call is TRBV30, the J call TRBJ1-2; no definite D call. The CDR3 runs to 13 residues. Germline V CDR1 and CDR2: GTSNPN, SVGIG (reference sequence). The germline V and J ends were trimmed by 2 bases and 8 bases, with 15 bases remaining between them. CDR3 amino acids: CAWSLPHRGGYTF. In nucleotides, the CDR3 is TGTGCCTGGAGTCTACCCCACAGAGGAGGCTACACCTTC.

This chain joins TRBV7-8 and TRBJ2-4; maybe TRBD2 (6 bases). This CDR3 has 14 residues. CDR1 is SGHVS, CDR2 FQNEAQ, per germline. V lost 2 bases and J 7 bases, leaving 12 bases between the germline ends. The CDR3: CASSLRLAGNIQYF. The CDR3 bases are TGTGCCAGCAGCTTACGGCTGGCGGGGAACATTCAGTACTTC.

The rearrangement joins TRBV6-5 to TRBJ2-1; 7 nucleotides line up with TRBD1. Per germline, CDR1 MNHEY and CDR2 SVGAGI. The CDR3 runs to 13 residues. Trimming removed 5 bases from V and 10 bases from J; junction bases left unmatched: 8. The CDR3 reads CASSINRDREQFF. In DNA, the CDR3 is TGTGCCAGCAGTATAAACCGGGACAGAGAGCAGTTCTTC.

The chain has TRBV29-1 and TRBJ2-5, with 8 nucleotides matching TRBD1. The CDR3 extends over 14 amino acids. Germline V gives CDR1 SQVTM, CDR2 ANQGSEA. Trimming removed 6 bases from V and 5 bases from J; junction bases left unmatched: 11. In DNA, the CDR3 is TGCAGCGTCCCGACAGGGGCTCATGGGGAGACCCAGTACTTC. Its translation is CSVPTGAHGETQYF.

The sample holds a few counts of this clone. The chain links TRBV29-1 to TRBJ2-3; D gene uncertain. This CDR3 is built from 12 residues. Between the trimmed V and J ends, which lost 3 bases and 2 bases, there was a span of 6 bases. Germline values: CDR1 SQVTM, CDR2 ANQGSEA. In DNA form, the CDR3 reads TGCAGCGTTGAGGGCCACACAGATACGCAGTATTTT. It encodes CSVEGHTDTQYF.

The sample holds one count of this clone. The V gene is TRBV6-5, the J gene TRBJ2-7; no clear D gene. The CDR3 totals 12 residues. CDR1 and CDR2 from the germline V gene are MNHEY and SVGAGI. The V gene lost 4 bases and the J gene lost 3 bases, with 7 bases spanning the gap. CDR3 sequence (DNA): TGTGCCAGCAGTTTAGACCGCTACGAGCAGTACTTC. It yields the protein CASSLDRYEQYF.

About this clone: The same CDR3 arises from other DNA sequences in this sample as well. The chain couples TRBV14 to TRBJ2-3; D not resolved. The CDR3 loop spans 14 amino acids. V lost 2 bases and J lost 0, with 6 bases in between. Germline V gene sequence: CDR1 SGHDN, CDR2 FVKESK. The CDR3 here is CASSQRPSTDTQYF. CDR3 DNA sequence: TGTGCCAGCAGCCAACGACCGAGCACAGATACGCAGTATTTT.

This clone was recorded once. The CDR3 protein is CSVALKLKNTEAFF. CDR3 coding DNA: TGCAGCGTTGCTTTAAAACTAAAGAACACTGAAGCTTTCTTT. The chain couples TRBV29-1 to TRBJ1-1; D ambiguous. With 4 bases removed from V and 1 base from J, the gap between germline ends came to 13 bases. The germline V gene has CDR1 SQVTM and CDR2 ANQGSEA. This CDR3 comprises 14 residues.

The rearrangement links TRBV29-1 to TRBJ2-1; D not resolved. CDR1 SQVTM and CDR2 ANQGSEA come from the germline V gene. The CDR3 totals 12 residues. The germline V and J ends were trimmed by 6 bases and 4 bases, with 10 bases remaining between them. CDR3 bases: TGCAGCGTGAGAGCAAGTTACAATGAGCAGTTCTTC. This gives the protein CSVRASYNEQFF.

The J gene is TRBJ2-1, the V gene TRBV29-1; 8 positions agree with TRBD1. The junction had 8 bases not matched to a gene; V was cut back by 7 bases and J by 9 bases. The CDR3 sequence is 12 residues long. From germline, CDR1 is SQVTM and CDR2 ANQGSEA. The CDR3 region has the DNA TGCAGCGGAGACAGGGGATCCGGTGAGCAGTTCTTC. Translating it yields CSGDRGSGEQFF.

The genes are TRBV2 and TRBJ2-1, with 8 bases fitting TRBD2. V lost 11 bases and J lost 4; bases outside the gene matches: 7. This CDR3 contains 13 residues. CDR1 is SNHLY and CDR2 is FYNNEI in the germline V gene. CDR3: CASRAGAYNEQFF. The CDR3 bases are TGTGCCTCCCGAGCGGGAGCGTACAATGAGCAGTTCTTC.

This chain connects TRBV20-1 to TRBJ2-7, with D unclear. CDR3 length: 11 residues. V was cut by 0 bases and J by 4 bases, with 4 bases left in between. In germline, CDR1 is DFQATT, CDR2 SNEGSKA (reference sequence). This CDR3 is CSARDWYEQYF. CDR3 bases: TGCAGTGCTAGAGATTGGTACGAGCAGTACTTC.

About this clone itself: Within the sample, other DNA sequences also encode this same CDR3. The J gene is TRBJ2-7, the V gene TRBV7-2, with D possibly TRBD2 on 5 matching bases. Per germline, CDR1 SGHTA and CDR2 FQGNSA. V was pared by 3 bases and J by 5 bases, with 5 bases between. The CDR3 sequence is 11 residues long. CDR3 DNA: TGTGCCAGCAGCTTGAGGGACGAGCAGTACTTC. This encodes CASSLRDEQYF.

The sample holds one count of this clone. The chain carries TRBV9 and TRBJ2-5; the D is unclear. Germline V gene sequence: CDR1 SGDLS, CDR2 YYNGEE. Between the trimmed V and J ends, which lost 3 bases and 1 base, there was a span of 4 bases. This CDR3 spans 12 amino acids. CDR3 nucleotides: TGTGCCAGCAGCGCATTCCAAGAGACCCAGTACTTC. Protein sequence: CASSAFQETQYF.

V gene TRBV25-1 combines with J gene TRBJ2-3; D is unresolved. The CDR3 contains 13 residues. V was cut by 4 bases and J by 3 bases, with 8 bases left in between. CDR1 is MGHDK, CDR2 SYGVNS, per germline. CDR3 residues: CASSGSPTDTQYF. Written as DNA, the CDR3 is TGTGCCAGCAGTGGCAGCCCGACAGATACGCAGTATTTT. Filled out from reference TRBV25-1 and TRBJ2-3, the complete variable domain reads EADIYQTPRYLVIGTGKKITLECSQTMGHDKMYWYQQDPGMELHLIHYSYGVNSTEKGDLSSESTVSRIRTEHFPLTLESARPSHTSQYLCASSGSPTDTQYFGPGTRLTVL.

The rearrangement joins TRBV30 to TRBJ1-2, with D perhaps TRBD1 (5 bases). The germline CDR1 and CDR2 sequences are GTSNPN and SVGIG (reference sequence). This CDR3 has 15 residues. The germline V and J ends were trimmed by 3 bases and 2 bases, with 16 bases remaining between them. CDR3 region: CAWRSLGQPNYGYTF. The DNA for the CDR3 is TGTGCCTGGAGATCACTGGGGCAGCCAAACTATGGCTACACCTTC.

The chain has TRBV30 and TRBJ1-1; a weak D match, TRBD1 (6 bases). CDR1 GTSNPN and CDR2 SVGIG come from the germline V gene (reference sequence). There are 12 residues in the CDR3. V lost 3 bases and J lost 4, with 9 bases in between. CDR3 sequence reads: CAWSHRVTEAFF. The CDR3 nucleotides are TGTGCCTGGAGCCACAGGGTCACTGAAGCTTTCTTT.

Written as DNA, the CDR3 is TGTGCCAGCAGAGATAGGGAGACCCAGTACTTC. Translating it yields CASRDRETQYF. V and J are TRBV11-2 and TRBJ2-5; D gene ambiguous. The V end lost 6 bases, the J end lost 5 bases, and 7 bases lay between the germline ends. The CDR3 length is 11 residues. The V gene's germline CDR1 is SGHAT and CDR2 FQNNGV. Drawing the rest from reference TRBV11-2 and TRBJ2-5, the complete variable domain is EAGVAQSPRYKIIEKRQSVAFWCNPISGHATLYWYQQILGQGPKLLIQFQNNGVVDDSQLPKDRFSAERLKGVDSTLKIQPAKLEDSAVYLCASRDRETQYFGPGTRLLVL.

The chain has TRBV18 and TRBJ2-5, with D perhaps matching TRBD2 (6 bases). Germline CDR1 is KGHSH and CDR2 is LQKENI. The CDR3 runs to 14 residues. V shed 3 bases and J shed 5 bases, with 13 bases lying between them. The CDR3 reads CASSPRLDGETQYF. The CDR3 DNA is TGTGCCAGCTCACCTCGACTAGACGGGGAGACCCAGTACTTC.

The rearrangement links TRBV29-1 to TRBJ1-1; no clear D. The length of the CDR3 is 12 residues. Trimming pared 7 bases from V and 0 bases from J, leaving 9 bases between. CDR1 and CDR2 from the germline V gene are SQVTM and ANQGSEA. The CDR3 region is CSAASLNTEAFF. Written as DNA, the CDR3 is TGCAGCGCCGCTAGTCTGAACACTGAAGCTTTCTTT.

The chain carries TRBV19 and TRBJ2-1, with 10 bases matching TRBD2. The ends lost 5 bases at V and 0 bases at J; junction bases unmatched: 13. Germline loops: CDR1 LNHDA, CDR2 SQIVND (reference sequence). The CDR3 contains 19 residues. CDR3 DNA sequence: TGTGCCAGTAGTCCGTTCAGCGGGAGGGCCCCTTTCTCCTACAATGAGCAGTTCTTC. Its translation is CASSPFSGRAPFSYNEQFF. The whole variable domain, remainder taken from reference TRBV19 and TRBJ2-1, is DGGITQSPKYLFRKEGQNVTLSCEQNLNHDAMYWYRQDPGQGLRLIYYSQIVNDFQKGDIAEGYSVSREKKESFPLTVTSAQKNPTAFYLCASSPFSGRAPFSYNEQFFGPGTRLTVL.

The rearrangement uses TRBV5-6 and TRBJ2-7; 8 bases align to TRBD2. The ends lost 4 bases at V and 4 bases at J; junction bases unmatched: 10. This CDR3 has 15 residues. Germline lookup yields CDR1 SGHDT and CDR2 YYEEEE. The CDR3 coding sequence is TGTGCCAGCAGCCCACCGGGAGGGTCTGGATACGAGCAGTACTTC. This translates into CASSPPGGSGYEQYF.

The V call is TRBV7-2, the J call TRBJ2-7, with a weak D call TRBD1 (5 bases). The CDR3 is made up of 13 amino acids. V lost 5 bases and J 0 bases, leaving 8 bases between the germline ends. Germline CDR1 SGHTA, CDR2 FQGNSA. The DNA for the CDR3 is TGTGCCAGCAGCCAAGACAGCTCCTACGAGCAGTACTTC. Translation: CASSQDSSYEQYF.

The sample holds a few counts of this clone. The chain joins TRBV7-9 to TRBJ1-6, with 10 bases lining up with TRBD1. Germline V gene lookup returns CDR1 SEHNR and CDR2 FQNEAQ (reference sequence). The CDR3 contains 14 residues. The ends lost 6 bases at V and 9 bases at J; junction bases unmatched: 5. For the CDR3, the DNA is TGTGCCAGCAGACCCGGGACAGGGGCTTCACCCCTCCACTTT. It codes for CASRPGTGASPLHF.

The sample holds a few counts of this clone. The chain is built from TRBV4-3 and TRBJ2-3; D is possibly TRBD2 (6 bases). The CDR3 is 13 residues long. CDR1 LGHNA and CDR2 YSLEER come from the germline V gene. V was clipped by 0 bases and J by 7 bases, with 8 bases between them. The CDR3 DNA is TGCGCCAGCAGCCAAGAGGAGGGAAATACGCAGTATTTT. It is translated as CASSQEEGNTQYF.